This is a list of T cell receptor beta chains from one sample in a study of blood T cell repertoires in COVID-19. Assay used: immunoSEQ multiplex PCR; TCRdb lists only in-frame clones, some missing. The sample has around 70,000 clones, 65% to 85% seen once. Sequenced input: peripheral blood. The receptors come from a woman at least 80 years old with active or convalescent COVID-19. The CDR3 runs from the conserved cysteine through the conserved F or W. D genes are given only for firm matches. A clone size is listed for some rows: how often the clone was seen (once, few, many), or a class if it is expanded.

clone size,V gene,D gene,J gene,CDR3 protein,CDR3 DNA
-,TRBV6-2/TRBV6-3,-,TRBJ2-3,CASSYSEAEPDTQYF,TGTGCCAGCAGTTACTCGGAGGCGGAGCCAGATACGCAGTATTTT
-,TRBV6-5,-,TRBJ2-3,CASRTWGGEGDTQYF,TGTGCCAGCCGGACCTGGGGCGGCGAAGGAGATACGCAGTATTTT
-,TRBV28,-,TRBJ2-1,CASSFDWRGPANEQFF,TGTGCCAGCAGTTTTGACTGGCGGGGGCCCGCCAATGAGCAGTTCTTC
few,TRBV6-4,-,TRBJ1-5,CASRSGISNQPQHF,TGTGCCAGCAGGAGCGGGATAAGCAATCAGCCCCAGCATTTT
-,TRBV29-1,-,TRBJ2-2,CSVEDLRVKTGELFF,TGCAGCGTTGAGGATTTGCGGGTGAAGACCGGGGAGCTGTTTTTT
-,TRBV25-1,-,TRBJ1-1,CASSERGKAFF,TGTGCCAGCAGTGAACGGGGGAAAGCTTTCTTT
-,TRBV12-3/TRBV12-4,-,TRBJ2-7,CASSAGPSSEQYF,TGTGCCAGCAGTGCGGGCCCTTCGAGCGAGCAGTACTTC
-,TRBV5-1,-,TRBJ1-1,CASSAPTGQAWTEAFF,TGCGCCAGCAGCGCCCCTACAGGGCAAGCCTGGACTGAAGCTTTCTTT
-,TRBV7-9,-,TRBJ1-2,CASRQLVIWGPDPFYGYTF,TGTGCCAGCAGGCAACTTGTAATCTGGGGCCCTGACCCCTTCTATGGCTACACCTTC
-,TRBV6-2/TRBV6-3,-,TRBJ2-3,CASSYQNDISATQYF,TGTGCCAGCAGTTACCAGAACGACATTTCGGCTACGCAGTATTTT
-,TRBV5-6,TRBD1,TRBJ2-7,CASSGTVTYEQYF,TGTGCCAGCAGCGGGACAGTCACCTACGAGCAGTACTTC
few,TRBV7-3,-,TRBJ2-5,CASSLTSGLGETQYF,TGTGCCAGCAGCTTAACGTCAGGGCTGGGAGAGACCCAGTACTTC
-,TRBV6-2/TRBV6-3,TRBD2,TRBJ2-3,CASSLLGTSGNTQYF,TGTGCCAGCAGCCTCCTCGGGACTAGCGGGAATACGCAGTATTTT
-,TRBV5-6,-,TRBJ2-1,CASSLGTAYNEQFF,TGTGCCAGCAGCTTGGGGACAGCCTACAATGAGCAGTTCTTC
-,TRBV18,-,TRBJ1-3,CASSSGSSGNTIYF,TGTGCCAGCTCATCCGGGAGCTCTGGAAACACCATATATTTT
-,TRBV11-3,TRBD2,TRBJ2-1,CASSPRGGDEQFF,TGTGCCAGCAGCCCGCGGGGAGGGGATGAGCAGTTCTTC
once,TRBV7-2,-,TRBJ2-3,CASSLGRSTDTQYF,TGTGCCAGCAGCTTAGGTAGAAGCACAGATACGCAGTATTTT
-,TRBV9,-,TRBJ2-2,CASSVQGTNTGELFF,TGTGCCAGCAGCGTACAGGGAACGAACACCGGGGAGCTGTTTTTT
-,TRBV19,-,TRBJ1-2,CASSPGVGVGYTF,TGTGCCAGTAGCCCGGGGGTAGGCGTGGGCTACACCTTC
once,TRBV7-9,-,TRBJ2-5,CASSFSGLRGQETQYF,TGTGCCAGCAGCTTCTCGGGACTCCGGGGGCAAGAGACCCAGTACTTC
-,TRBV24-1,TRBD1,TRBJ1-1,CATSDQGPGGLTEAFF,TGTGCCACCAGTGATCAGGGGCCAGGGGGGCTTACTGAAGCTTTCTTT
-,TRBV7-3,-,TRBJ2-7,CASSLTDIHGEQYF,TGTGCCAGCAGCTTAACGGACATTCATGGGGAGCAGTACTTC
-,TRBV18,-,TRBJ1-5,CASSPKQGEQPQHF,TGTGCCAGCTCACCGAAACAGGGAGAGCAGCCCCAGCATTTT
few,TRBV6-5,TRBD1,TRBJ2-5,CASTPRDRLQETQYF,TGTGCCAGCACCCCCCGGGACAGGCTTCAAGAGACCCAGTACTTC
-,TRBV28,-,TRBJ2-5,CASSSSVGGGMKTQYF,-
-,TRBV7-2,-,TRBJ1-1,CASSITGMNTEAFF,TGTGCCAGCAGCATTACAGGGATGAACACTGAAGCTTTCTTT
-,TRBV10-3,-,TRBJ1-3,CAIRRGGDSGNTIYF,TGTGCCATCCGCCGGGGGGGGGACTCTGGAAACACCATATATTTT
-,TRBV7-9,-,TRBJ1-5,CASSLESTAHYQPQHF,TGTGCCAGCAGCTTAGAGTCGACAGCCCATTATCAGCCCCAGCATTTT
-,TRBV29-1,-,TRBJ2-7,CSVEKRSGNHYEQYF,TGCAGCGTTGAAAAAAGGAGCGGCAACCACTACGAGCAGTACTTC
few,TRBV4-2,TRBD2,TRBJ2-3,CASSQGVASGPDTQYF,TGTGCCAGCAGCCAAGGCGTGGCTAGCGGGCCCGATACGCAGTATTTT
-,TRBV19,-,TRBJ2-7,CASSIQASTYYEQYF,TGTGCCAGTAGTATACAGGCATCCACCTACTACGAGCAGTACTTC
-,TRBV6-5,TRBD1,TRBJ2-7,CASTDGQGGIHEQYF,TGTGCCAGCACAGATGGACAGGGAGGTATCCACGAGCAGTACTTC
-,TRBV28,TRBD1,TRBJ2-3,CASSIRQGAKDTQYF,TGTGCCAGCAGTATACGACAGGGGGCGAAAGATACGCAGTATTTT
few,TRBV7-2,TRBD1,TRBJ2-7,CASSLSGQVYEQYF,TGTGCCAGCAGCTTATCGGGACAGGTCTACGAGCAGTACTTC
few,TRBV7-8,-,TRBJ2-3,CASSLSVRDTQYF,TGTGCCAGCAGCTTAAGCGTGAGAGATACGCAGTATTTT
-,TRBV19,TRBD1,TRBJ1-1,CASSPKPGQGGPEAFF,TGTGCCAGTAGCCCTAAACCTGGACAGGGTGGACCTGAAGCTTTCTTT
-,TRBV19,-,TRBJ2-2,CASRTRVGGELFF,TGTGCCAGTAGAACCCGGGTTGGCGGGGAGCTGTTTTTT
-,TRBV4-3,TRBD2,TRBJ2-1,CASSQGLAGAYNEQFF,TGCGCCAGCAGCCAAGGACTAGCGGGAGCTTACAATGAGCAGTTCTTC
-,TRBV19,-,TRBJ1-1,CASSRDTGYEAFF,TGTGCCAGTAGTAGGGACACCGGTTATGAAGCTTTCTTT
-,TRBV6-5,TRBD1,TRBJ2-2,CASRQGTGELFF,TGTGCCAGCAGACAGGGGACCGGGGAGCTGTTTTTT
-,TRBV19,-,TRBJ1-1,CASSIGLGMNTEAFF,TGTGCCAGTAGTATCGGTCTCGGGATGAACACTGAAGCTTTCTTT
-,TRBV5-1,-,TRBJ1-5,CASSPRGGPYSNQPQHF,TGCGCCAGCAGCCCCCGGGGGGGGCCGTATAGCAATCAGCCCCAGCATTTT
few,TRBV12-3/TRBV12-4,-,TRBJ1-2,CASSYSRAPGYTF,TGTGCCAGCAGTTATAGCAGGGCACCTGGCTACACCTTC
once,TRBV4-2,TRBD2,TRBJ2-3,CASSQGMGLAIDTQYF,TGTGCCAGCAGCCAAGGAATGGGACTAGCGATAGATACGCAGTATTTT
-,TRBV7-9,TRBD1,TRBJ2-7,CASSAATGQESEQYF,TGTGCCAGCAGCGCGGCGACAGGGCAGGAGAGCGAGCAGTACTTC
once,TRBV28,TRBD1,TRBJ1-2,CASSFASGGRYGYTF,TGTGCCAGCAGTTTCGCGTCAGGGGGAAGGTATGGCTACACCTTC
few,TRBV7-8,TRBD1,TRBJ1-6,CASSRGQGHNSPLHF,TGTGCCAGCAGCCGTGGACAGGGCCATAATTCACCCCTCCACTTT
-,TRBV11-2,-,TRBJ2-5,CASSLVGERETQYF,TGTGCCAGCAGCTTAGTTGGGGAGAGAGAGACCCAGTACTTC
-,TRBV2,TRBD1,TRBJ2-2,CASREGAGGELFF,TGTGCCAGCAGAGAGGGGGCTGGCGGGGAGCTGTTTTTT
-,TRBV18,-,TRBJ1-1,CATNEGSLNTEAFF,TGTGCCACTAATGAGGGATCGCTGAACACTGAAGCTTTCTTT
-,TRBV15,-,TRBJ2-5,CATSIEQGIRETQYF,TGTGCCACCAGCATAGAGCAGGGCATCCGAGAGACCCAGTACTTC
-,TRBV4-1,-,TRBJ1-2,CASSQGLLGGQGYTF,TGCGCCAGCAGCCAAGGTCTCTTAGGCGGGCAAGGCTACACCTTC
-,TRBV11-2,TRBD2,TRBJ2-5,CASSKGGGAGVLETQYF,TGTGCCAGCAGCAAAGGCGGGGGGGCCGGGGTTTTGGAGACCCAGTACTTC